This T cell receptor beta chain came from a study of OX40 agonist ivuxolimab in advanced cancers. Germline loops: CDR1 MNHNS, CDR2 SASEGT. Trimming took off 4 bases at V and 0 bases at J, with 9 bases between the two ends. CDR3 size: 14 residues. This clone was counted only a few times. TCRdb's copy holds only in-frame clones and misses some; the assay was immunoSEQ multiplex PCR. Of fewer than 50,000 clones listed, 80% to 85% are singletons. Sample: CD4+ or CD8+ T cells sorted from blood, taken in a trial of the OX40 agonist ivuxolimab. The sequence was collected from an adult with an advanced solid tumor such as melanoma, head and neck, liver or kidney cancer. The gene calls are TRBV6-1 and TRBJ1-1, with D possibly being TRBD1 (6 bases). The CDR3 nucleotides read TGTGCCAGCAGTGGGGGGCTCATGAACACTGAAGCTTTCTTT. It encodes CASSGGLMNTEAFF.